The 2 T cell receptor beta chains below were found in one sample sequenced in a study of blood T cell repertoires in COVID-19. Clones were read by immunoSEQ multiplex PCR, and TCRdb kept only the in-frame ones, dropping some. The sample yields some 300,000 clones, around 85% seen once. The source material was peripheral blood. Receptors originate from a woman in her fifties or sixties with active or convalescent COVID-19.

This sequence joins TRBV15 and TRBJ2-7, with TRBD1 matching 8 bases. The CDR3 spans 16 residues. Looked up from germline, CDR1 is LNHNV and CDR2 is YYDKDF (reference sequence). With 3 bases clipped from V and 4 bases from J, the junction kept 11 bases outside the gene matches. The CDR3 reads CATSRLPGGRSYEQYF. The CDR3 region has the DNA TGTGCCACCAGCAGGTTACCAGGGGGCAGGAGTTACGAGCAGTACTTC.

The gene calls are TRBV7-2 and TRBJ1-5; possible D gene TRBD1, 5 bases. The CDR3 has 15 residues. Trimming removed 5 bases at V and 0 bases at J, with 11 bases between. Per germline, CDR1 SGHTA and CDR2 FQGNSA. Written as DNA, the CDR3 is TGTGCCAGCAGCCACGAAGGGGCTAGCAATCAGCCCCAGCATTTT. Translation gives CASSHEGASNQPQHF.